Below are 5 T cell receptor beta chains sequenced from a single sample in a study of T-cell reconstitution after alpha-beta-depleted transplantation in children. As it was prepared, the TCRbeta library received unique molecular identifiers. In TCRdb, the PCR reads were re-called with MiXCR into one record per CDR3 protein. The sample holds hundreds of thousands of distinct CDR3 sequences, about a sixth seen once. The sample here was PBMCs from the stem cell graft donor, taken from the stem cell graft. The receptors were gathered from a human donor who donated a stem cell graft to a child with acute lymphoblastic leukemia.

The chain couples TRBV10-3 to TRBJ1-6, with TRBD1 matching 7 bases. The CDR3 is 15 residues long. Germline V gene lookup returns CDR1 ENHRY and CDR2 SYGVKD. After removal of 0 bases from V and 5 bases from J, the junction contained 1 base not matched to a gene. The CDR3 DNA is TGTGCCATCAGTGAGTCAACAGGGGATAATTCACCCCTCCACTTT. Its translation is CAISESTGDNSPLHF.

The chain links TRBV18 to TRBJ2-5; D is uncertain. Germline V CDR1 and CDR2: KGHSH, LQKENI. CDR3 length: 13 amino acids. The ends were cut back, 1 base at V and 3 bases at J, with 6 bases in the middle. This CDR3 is CASSPLRKETQYF. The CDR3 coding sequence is TGTGCCAGCTCACCACTTAGAAAAGAGACCCAGTACTTC. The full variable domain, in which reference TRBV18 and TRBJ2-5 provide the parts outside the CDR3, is NAGVMQNPRHLVRRRGQEARLRCSPMKGHSHVYWYRQLPEEGLKFMVYLQKENIIDESGMPKERFSAEFPKEGPSILRIQQVVRGDSAAYFCASSPLRKETQYFGPGTRLLVL.

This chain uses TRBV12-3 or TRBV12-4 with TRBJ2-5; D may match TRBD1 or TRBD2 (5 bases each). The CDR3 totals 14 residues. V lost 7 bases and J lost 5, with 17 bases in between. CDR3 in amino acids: CASTMMGVTETQYF. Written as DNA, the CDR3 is TGTGCCAGCACCATGATGGGGGTAACGGAGACCCAGTACTTC.

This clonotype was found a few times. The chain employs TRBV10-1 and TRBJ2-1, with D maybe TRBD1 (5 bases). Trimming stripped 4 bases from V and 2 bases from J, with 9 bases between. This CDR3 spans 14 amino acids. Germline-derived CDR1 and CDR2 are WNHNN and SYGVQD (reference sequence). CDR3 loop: CASSVARAYNEQFF. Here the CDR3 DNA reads TGCGCCAGCAGTGTCGCCAGGGCCTACAATGAGCAGTTCTTC.

The CDR3 DNA sequence: TGTGCCAGCAGTTACGGGGGCAGGGTAGACACTGAAGCTTTCTTT. Translating it yields CASSYGGRVDTEAFF. J is TRBJ1-1 and V is TRBV27; D may be TRBD1 (6 bases). Germline V gene data show CDR1 as MNHEY and CDR2 as SMNVEV (reference sequence). The CDR3 extends over 15 amino acids. The V and J ends lost 4 bases and 3 bases respectively, with 15 bases between them.